This T cell receptor beta chain was profiled in a study of T cell clonality in common variable immunodeficiency. Germline V gene lookup returns CDR1 SNHLY and CDR2 FYNNEI. The CDR3 totals 15 residues. The V end was cut by 7 bases, the J end by 8 bases, with 21 bases between. Of CVID subjects, more than twelve were female and 29 male, mean age around 36. Overall study results and limits: Fewer deletions and N-nucleotide insertions were reportedly seen in common variable immunodeficiency TCR beta sequences.

This clone was counted a few times. The antigen remains unidentified. The read gets to within 3 residues of the CDR3 end, and the germline J gene fills in the rest. Sequenced by immunoSEQ multiplex PCR; TCRdb stores in-frame clones only, minus some. The repertoire shows about 31,000 clones, none seen only once; the top ten take around 6.4%. The sequence was obtained from a human donor with common variable immunodeficiency. Material for sequencing was peripheral blood mononuclear cells. The rearrangement links TRBV2 to TRBJ1-5; D gene unclear. Here the CDR3 reads CASKWRTDSKKPQHF. CDR3 DNA, as far as it was read: TGTGCCAGCAAGTGGCGCACGGATAGCAAGAAGCCC.